This T cell receptor (beta chain) was found in a study of cytomegalovirus exposure and HLA in healthy donors (dated by TCRdb to the late 2010s). About the investigation overall: An earlier analysis of approximately 640 of the donors reported roughly 270 Gb of sequence data and about 100 million unique TCR beta sequences from around 200 million T cells. To study patterns of TCR occurrence, a later analysis re-analyzed previously published TCR beta repertoires from 500 to 850 donors and added high-resolution HLA genotyping. The later analysis used no new phenotypic data to find candidate immune exposures, relying instead on TCR beta sequences and their occurrence across donors. The number of typed donors differed by locus: about 620-640 for A, B, C, DRB1 and DQB1; 500 to 550 for DQA1; approximately 610 for DPA1; and about 470 for DPB1. Of the 398 genotyped donors, approximately 82% fell in the genetic ancestry cluster associated with self-reported Caucasian donors. Because of strong linkage in the cohort, roughly five DR-DQ haplotypes were treated as single units for association and clustering. To predict cytomegalovirus infection status, the study brought together high-throughput TCR immunosequencing, statistical association of individual TCRs with disease status, and machine learning. The study aimed to test whether cataloging public T cell receptors could reveal signatures of past pathogen exposure. On average, approximately 250,000 unique TCR beta nucleotide sequences were sequenced per donor among 350 to 400 genotyped donors of the cohort, with roughly 18% of those sequences being non-productive. Class I and class II HLA loci were covered by the typing at four-digit resolution. All discovery cohort repertoires had been generated on a single sequencing platform. The T cell repertoires of 666 subjects were profiled by immunosequencing and related to cytomegalovirus serostatus. An early release that covered about 600 HLA-typed donors contained about 290 gigabases of sequencing data and 75 million to 100 million unique TCR sequences. Besides the first cohort of approximately 670 subjects, a separate validation cohort made up of over 100 different subjects was used. In an earlier analysis of several hundred of the donors, high-throughput TCR beta sequencing was used to judge whether each TCR beta V gene segment behaved as functional or pseudogenic. In a later genetic analysis, genome-wide SNP genotypes for about 65% of the roughly 700 donors were used, and that subset was treated as a discovery cohort. Alongside the repertoire data, information on donor age, sex, ethnicity and CMV serostatus was compiled. What the authors observed across the whole study: A later analysis reported that several top co-occurrence clusters appeared linked to parvovirus B19, influenza, CMV and Epstein-Barr virus. Assigning TCR associations to individual alleles was difficult when HLA alleles, especially DR and DQ, strongly co-occurred. A cluster of highly shared sequence variants was judged likely to be a technical artifact of the sequencing pipeline. In vitro tests confirmed that a few of the cytomegalovirus-associated TCR beta chains recognize cytomegalovirus antigens. In an earlier analysis of some 550 of the donors, most TCR beta V segments were observed in productive rearrangements about 90% or about 30% of the time, broadly matching IMGT annotations. A later genetic analysis associated a missense DCLRE1C variant with V-gene and J-gene trimming of TCR beta chains, and an independent cohort replicated the association. A further reported finding was that TCR beta sequences accurately predicted the HLA-A and HLA-B alleles for most subjects in the first cohort. In the study, about 150 TCR beta chains were listed as associated with cytomegalovirus. Compared with the roughly 710-donor mean, donors in an Asian-associated ancestry cluster had fewer N-insertions in productive TCRs, according to a later genetic analysis. Roughly uniform sequencing depth across donors was assumed in presence/absence analyses, although this assumption may not hold. Linkage disequilibrium might explain the correlated functional status among segregating V segments, but an unknown experimental factor could not be ruled out. CMV serostatus was the only immune exposure information available for the cohort. Because the 87-base-pair reads could not distinguish some IMGT-functional V segments, including TRBV6-2 and TRBV6-3, those segments were excluded. While some public TCRs were present in many individuals, most TCR sequences turned up only very rarely across donors. This cohort had only TCR beta chains sequenced, and the lack of alpha or paired-chain data limited which features could be detected. According to a later analysis, most CMV-associated TCR beta chains appeared to be HLA-restricted, and the HLA associations seemed to be driven largely by CMV exposure. In a later analysis, 15,000 to 20,000 TCR beta sequences were associated with specific HLA alleles at a false discovery rate of 0.05. In both the original and validation cohorts, the classifier was reported to diagnose cytomegalovirus status with high specificity and sensitivity. The authors suggested that the approach could potentially be generalized to other disease states and immunological phenotypes. Seventeen rarely observed V segments, including chromosome 9 orphons, were excluded from the earlier analysis of a few hundred of the donors because counts were too low. In a later analysis, HLA-associated TCR beta chains were found to be more clonally expanded and to have lower generation probabilities than equally common non-associated chains. A later analysis found that TCR association rates varied across HLA loci, with DRB1 alleles showing the most associated TCRs and HLA-C alleles the fewest. Because HLA typing was unavailable for some donors at each locus, only the typed subset was used in association tests.

The cohort consisted of hundreds of healthy bone marrow donors. All cohort members were sampled while nominally healthy, although unrecorded immune exposures were likely present. The donor was CMV seropositive and was included in the group of 300 or so seropositive cohort members. A peripheral blood sample was collected from each donor, and TCR beta sequencing was performed on peripheral blood mononuclear cells. Genomic DNA extraction from the blood cell samples was performed with the Qiagen DNeasy Blood Extraction Kit. On this clone itself: Its cognate antigen has yet to be identified. No qualities accompany the bases; no much larger clone lies one base away.

Library preparation used the immunoSEQ multiplex PCR assay. For the multiplex PCR, a mixture combining 60 forward primers for TCR Vbeta segments and 13 reverse primers for TCR Jbeta segments was used. The CDR3 region of rearranged TCR beta genes was amplified from genomic DNA by a multiplex PCR assay. On the Illumina HiSeq System, the amplified TCR beta libraries were sequenced as 87-base-pair reads. Per the authors' processing: In a later analysis, tens of millions of unique TCR beta chains were counted across the approximately 620 repertoires, and about 9.9 million of these chains were shared by at least two donors. Raw reads were error-corrected and collapsed into unique sequences with a nearest-neighbor algorithm that merged closely related sequences to remove PCR and sequencing errors. Alignment of CDR3 sequences to IMGT reference sequences was used to assign V, D and J gene segments. For a sequence to be retained, at least a six-nucleotide match to both a V gene segment and a J gene segment was required. A rearrangement was called productive if the CDR3 had no stop codons and remained in frame with V and J, and every other rearrangement was called non-productive. CDR3 was defined according to IMGT convention as the region running from the second conserved V-encoded cysteine to the conserved J-encoded phenylalanine. The earlier analysis of 587 of the donors excluded sequences that lacked an unambiguous match to a single V gene segment. An earlier analysis of fewer than 650 of the donors classified V segments as functional when productive rearrangements were above 56.7% and as segregating when the standard deviation between donors was above 5%. A statistical classification framework was built to diagnose cytomegalovirus status from the catalog of TCR beta chain sequences. V and J gene assignment, in a later analysis, came from comparing TCR nucleotide sequences with IMGT/GENE-DB human TR gene sequences. In a later analysis, CDR3 sequences and most-parsimonious VDJ recombination scenarios were assigned using the TCRdist pipeline. A later analysis defined each TCR beta chain by its CDR3 amino acid sequence plus V-gene family, and excluded reads lacking a unique V-gene family. As a way to deal with suspected cross-contamination and a sequencing artifact, a later analysis dropped 450 to 600 nucleotide sequences that were highly shared and had low generation probability. For each public chain, a later analysis derived a clonal expansion index from normalized ranks of inferred template counts within each repertoire. A later analysis computed generation probabilities with a VDJ recombination model fitted to out-of-frame rearrangements, and checked the results against IGoR. Hypergeometric tests were used in a later analysis to score TCR-TCR, TCR-HLA and TCR-CMV co-occurrence, with a repertoire-size bias correction applied to the TCR pairs. False discovery rates were estimated in a later analysis by permuting HLA or CMV assignments 20 times. A later analysis grouped co-occurring TCRs with DBSCAN, adding TCRdist sequence similarity when clustering within HLA-allele-positive subsets. Co-occurrence clustering excluded repertoires with fewer than 30,000 or more than 120,000 public chains, plus five with anomalous nucleotide sharing. The clones in this table, taken by TCRdb from immuneACCESS, are in-frame only. Not every clone is retained; where verified, under half of the shortfall comes from an unresolved V gene, and the cause of the rest is unknown. For V, J and clone size, that table is used; D and trimming come from the DNA. The sample table contains about 93,000 clones; only one count was recorded for more than 55% of them. Around 5.6% of the sample is in the top ten clones.

V lost 5 bases and J lost 10 bases, and the count of bases not matched to a germline gene is 9. From its cysteine to its phenylalanine, the CDR3 spans 14 amino acids. Only the CDR3 DNA stays, 42 bases, in frame from base 1. CDR1 is given as WNHNN and CDR2 as SYGVQD, both from the germline V gene (reference sequence). The TCR originated in a boy between 5 and 17 years old in good health and CMV-seropositive. The chain couples TRBV10-1 to TRBJ1-4; TRBD1 matches 8 bases in the middle. The specimen sequenced was PBMCs. Here is the DNA: TGCGCCAGCAGTCCCGACAGGGGCGCTGGAAAACTGTTTTTT. This translates into CASSPDRGAGKLFF.